A selection of T cell receptor beta chains follows, all from one sample in a study of T cell responses to AZD1222 COVID-19 vaccine. TCRdb's table, derived via immunoSEQ multiplex PCR, lists solely in-frame clones and lacks some. The sample records roughly 100,000 clones, over 90% being singletons. Specimen: peripheral blood, collected on day 0 of AZD1222 vaccination. These receptors were collected from an adult in good health. Both conserved end residues are part of each CDR3. A D gene is named only where the DNA matches it firmly. Clone size is shown for a subset of rows, as once, few, many or a class of expanded clone.

>NA|NA|TRBJ1-5|TRBV28
CASSLGGNNQPQHF
TGTGCCAGCAGTTTGGGGGGTAACAATCAGCCCCAGCATTTT
>once|NA|TRBJ2-3|TRBV30
CAWTVSASTDTQYF
TGTGCCTGGACTGTCAGCGCATCCACAGATACGCAGTATTTT
>NA|TRBD2|TRBJ2-1|TRBV7-8
CASSLIPSGAYNEQFF
TGTGCCAGCAGCTTAATCCCTAGCGGGGCCTACAATGAGCAGTTCTTC
>NA|NA|TRBJ1-1|TRBV6-5
CASSTLGAVAEAFF
TGTGCCAGCAGTACCCTCGGGGCGGTGGCTGAAGCTTTCTTT
>NA|NA|TRBJ2-2|TRBV28
CASSLTGTGELFF
TGTGCCAGCAGTTTAACAGGCACCGGGGAGCTGTTTTTT
>NA|TRBD2|TRBJ2-6|TRBV2
CASTRSGGNGANVLTF
TGTGCCAGCACCAGGTCGGGGGGGAACGGGGCCAACGTCCTGACTTTC
>NA|NA|TRBJ2-2|TRBV3-1/TRBV3-2
CASSRRTNTGELFF
TGTGCCAGCTCTCGAAGGACCAACACCGGGGAGCTGTTTTTT
>few|NA|TRBJ1-3|TRBV5-8
CASSLEGYSGNTIYF
TGTGCCAGCAGCTTGGAGGGTTACTCTGGAAACACCATATATTTT
>NA|NA|TRBJ2-1|TRBV6-2/TRBV6-3
CASSIGNYNEQFF
TGTGCCAGCAGTATCGGAAATTACAATGAGCAGTTCTTC
>NA|TRBD2|TRBJ2-1|TRBV11-3
CASSSGTSGSRDEQFF
TGTGCCAGCAGCTCAGGGACTAGCGGGAGTAGGGATGAGCAGTTCTTC
>NA|NA|TRBJ1-4|TRBV7-9
CASSPGLEKLFF
TGTGCCAGCAGCCCCGGGTTGGAAAAACTGTTTTTT
>NA|TRBD2|TRBJ2-1|TRBV6-2/TRBV6-3
CASSKQLAGVYNEQFF
TGTGCCAGCAGCAAACAACTAGCGGGAGTCTACAATGAGCAGTTCTTC
>NA|NA|TRBJ1-3|TRBV19
CASSVGGGPGSGNTIYF
TGTGCCAGTAGTGTCGGCGGGGGACCCGGCTCTGGAAACACCATATATTTT
>NA|NA|TRBJ1-1|TRBV5-8
CASRWVAEAFF
TGTGCCAGCAGGTGGGTCGCTGAAGCTTTCTTT
>NA|NA|TRBJ2-3|TRBV5-4
CASSLGVQDTQYF
TGTGCCAGCAGCTTGGGAGTTCAAGATACGCAGTATTTT
>NA|NA|TRBJ2-2|TRBV4-2
CASSQGAARTGELFF
TGTGCCAGCAGCCAAGGTGCGGCACGAACCGGGGAGCTGTTTTTT
>NA|NA|TRBJ1-4|TRBV24-1
CATSDDLERGNEKLFF
TGTGCCACCAGTGATGATTTGGAGCGAGGTAATGAAAAACTGTTTTTT
>once|NA|TRBJ1-3|TRBV4-3
CASSPGNGNTIYF
TGCGCCAGCAGCCCCGGGAATGGAAACACCATATATTTT
>NA|TRBD2|TRBJ2-1|TRBV9
CASSVGPSGINEQFF
TGTGCCAGCAGCGTCGGGCCTAGCGGGATCAATGAGCAGTTCTTC
>NA|NA|TRBJ1-4|TRBV10-2
CASSEAEHEKLFF
TGCGCCAGCAGTGAGGCTGAGCATGAAAAACTGTTTTTT
>NA|TRBD2|TRBJ2-1|TRBV5-4
CASSPGGRGKDNEQFF
TGTGCCAGCAGCCCAGGCGGGAGAGGGAAGGACAATGAGCAGTTCTTC
>few|NA|TRBJ2-2|TRBV7-7
CASSPGTFNTGELFF
TGTGCTAGCAGCCCCGGGACTTTTAACACCGGGGAGCTGTTTTTT
>NA|TRBD2|TRBJ2-3|TRBV15
CATSTGGTSTDTQYF
TGTGCCACCAGCACCGGGGGGACTAGCACAGATACGCAGTATTTT
>NA|NA|TRBJ2-1|TRBV5-1
CASSFFSTDEQFF
TGCGCCAGCAGCTTTTTTAGCACGGATGAGCAGTTCTTC
>NA|NA|TRBJ2-7|TRBV5-1
CASSLAGLSSSYEQYF
TGCGCCAGCAGCTTGGCCGGCCTATCCAGCTCCTACGAGCAGTACTTC
>NA|NA|TRBJ1-3|TRBV28
CASSPPASALSGNTIYF
TGTGCCAGCAGCCCCCCGGCGTCAGCCCTCTCTGGAAACACCATATATTTT
>NA|NA|TRBJ1-5|TRBV2
CASSRGGVRGSNQPQHF
TGTGCCAGCAGTAGGGGGGGCGTAAGGGGTAGCAATCAGCCCCAGCATTTT
>NA|TRBD2|TRBJ2-7|TRBV29-1
CSVYTSGRYEQYF
TGCAGCGTTTATACTAGCGGGAGGTACGAGCAGTACTTC
>NA|NA|TRBJ1-5|TRBV15
CAISRPNQPQHF
TGTGCCATCTCCAGGCCAAATCAGCCCCAGCATTTT
>NA|NA|TRBJ2-7|TRBV5-1
CASSPDSSYEQYF
TGCGCCAGCAGCCCCGACAGCTCCTACGAGCAGTACTTC
>NA|NA|TRBJ2-5|TRBV5-4
CASTRMAGQETQYF
TGTGCCAGCACCCGGATGGCAGGGCAAGAGACCCAGTACTTC
>NA|NA|TRBJ1-3|TRBV5-4
CAPYSGRNSGNTIYF
TGTGCCCCCTATTCGGGCCGAAACTCTGGAAACACCATATATTTT
>NA|NA|TRBJ2-5|TRBV5-4
CASSPSGTRGETQYF
TGTGCCAGCAGCCCCTCCGGGACAAGGGGAGAGACCCAGTACTTC
>NA|TRBD1|TRBJ1-1|TRBV3-1/TRBV3-2
CASSQAGGTEAFF
TGTGCCAGCAGCCAAGCAGGGGGCACTGAAGCTTTCTTT
>few|NA|TRBJ1-5|TRBV7-8
CASSTDRIQPQHF
TGTGCCAGCAGCACCGACAGGATACAGCCCCAGCATTTT
>NA|NA|TRBJ2-1|TRBV15
CATSIAGGGEYNEQFF
TGTGCCACCAGCATAGCCGGTGGCGGGGAATACAATGAGCAGTTCTTC
>once|NA|TRBJ1-1|TRBV19
CASSREPDVRFPEAFF
TGTGCCAGTAGTAGAGAGCCTGATGTTAGATTCCCTGAAGCTTTCTTT
>medium-sized|TRBD2|TRBJ2-2|TRBV5-6
CASSHHPGLAGGPTGELFF
TGTGCCAGCAGCCACCACCCGGGACTAGCGGGAGGGCCGACCGGGGAGCTGTTTTTT
>NA|NA|TRBJ2-7|TRBV2
CASSQLNLSYEQYF
TGTGCCAGCAGCCAGCTGAATCTCTCCTACGAGCAGTACTTC
>NA|NA|TRBJ2-3|TRBV5-1
CASSLPSADTQYF
TGCGCCAGCAGCTTACCTAGCGCAGATACGCAGTATTTT
>NA|TRBD1|TRBJ1-6|TRBV7-9
CASGTGDSPLHF
TGTGCCAGCGGGACAGGAGATTCACCCCTCCACTTT
>NA|TRBD2|TRBJ2-1|TRBV9
CASSVGGGRNREQFF
TGTGCCAGCAGCGTAGGGGGCGGGAGGAACAGAGAGCAGTTCTTC
>NA|NA|TRBJ2-7|TRBV6-6
CASNLINSFYEQYF
TGTGCCAGCAATCTTATTAACAGCTTCTACGAGCAGTACTTC
>NA|NA|TRBJ2-7|TRBV5-4
CASSSGLTESSYEQYF
TGTGCCAGCAGCTCCGGCCTGACAGAGAGCTCCTACGAGCAGTACTTC
>NA|NA|TRBJ1-2|TRBV28
CASSRAPSGYGYTF
TGTGCCAGCTCCCGGGCCCCATCTGGCTATGGCTACACCTTC
>NA|TRBD2|TRBJ2-2|TRBV7-3
CASSPRAGGGVTGELFF
TGTGCCAGCAGCCCCAGGGCGGGAGGGGGCGTCACCGGGGAGCTGTTTTTT
>NA|NA|TRBJ2-7|TRBV3-1/TRBV3-2
CASSQERESEQYF
TGTGCCAGCAGCCAAGAAAGGGAGAGCGAGCAGTACTTC
>NA|NA|TRBJ2-2|TRBV19
CASSIRPLITGELFF
TGTGCCAGTAGTATTCGACCGCTTATTACCGGGGAGCTGTTTTTT
>NA|NA|TRBJ2-7|TRBV2
CASSEANLGEQYF
TGTGCCAGCAGTGAGGCCAATCTCGGCGAGCAGTACTTC
>NA|NA|TRBJ1-2|TRBV9
CASYGTGSGYGYTF
TGTGCCAGCTACGGCACGGGATCGGGCTATGGCTACACCTTC
>NA|NA|TRBJ2-2|TRBV9
CASSVDPGWTGELFF
TGTGCCAGCAGCGTTGACCCCGGCTGGACCGGGGAGCTGTTTTTT
>once|NA|TRBJ1-1|TRBV5-1
CASSENTEAFF
TGCGCCAGCAGCGAAAACACTGAAGCTTTCTTT
>NA|NA|TRBJ2-3|TRBV6-5
CASRGEADTQYF
TGTGCCAGCAGGGGGGAGGCAGATACGCAGTATTTT
>NA|TRBD1|TRBJ1-1|TRBV11-2
CASSKTGVAEAFF
TGTGCCAGCAGCAAAACAGGGGTCGCTGAAGCTTTCTTT